The source of this T cell receptor beta chain is a study of T cell repertoires in cytomegalovirus infection. Turning to the study itself: An indication of both CMV infection and matching HLA type came from public TCR beta signatures.

V was clipped by 0 bases and J by 17 bases; unmatched bases: 4. The CDR3 is 12 residues long. Germline V gene lookup returns CDR1 SGHRS and CDR2 YFSETQ. Concerning this clonotype itself: Its antigen is as yet unknown.

TCRdb processed the reads anew with MiXCR; each CDR3 protein has one entry. In the table there are fewer than 850,000 distinct CDR3 sequences, 25% to 35% of which are singletons. General observations from the study: CMV-specific TCR beta clonotypes restricted by HLA-C dominated the ex vivo response. Based on cumulative public TCR beta family frequency, carriers of CMV plus the relevant HLA were identified.

The TCR originated in a human donor in good health (CMV status not recorded). Some clones in this sample may be carry-over from other donors' samples. The starting material was cultured CD8+ T cells from PBMCs, obtained from culture after CMV antigen stimulation. The rearrangement uses TRBV5-1 and TRBJ1-6; 8 positions match TRBD1. CDR3 sequence reads: CASSLGQGLVHF. DNA for the CDR3: TGCGCCAGCAGCTTGGGACAGGGGTTGGTCCACTTT.